This entry lists 31 T cell receptor beta chains sequenced from one sample in a study of Tregs in tolerant kidney transplant recipients. The assay was immunoSEQ multiplex PCR, and TCRdb's table has in-frame clones only and misses some. The sample lists some 110,000 clones, 92% seen once, with around 0.6% in the top ten. The sequenced sample consisted of CD4+ T cells from blood. These receptors all stem from a human donor in good health.

This chain links TRBV7-9 with TRBJ2-5; TRBD1 matches 10 bases. CDR1 SEHNR and CDR2 FQNEAQ come from the germline V gene (reference sequence). CDR3 length equals 15 residues. The junction had 9 bases not matched to a gene; V was cut back by 5 bases and J by 6 bases. CDR3 residues: CASSKGTGDIKTQYF. The CDR3 bases are TGTGCCAGCAGCAAAGGGACAGGGGATATAAAGACCCAGTACTTC.

The J gene is TRBJ2-3, the V gene TRBV19; maybe TRBD1 (6 bases). The CDR3 length is 15 residues. Trimming took off 3 bases at V and 4 bases at J, with 14 bases between the two ends. Germline V gene sequence: CDR1 LNHDA, CDR2 SQIVND (reference sequence). CDR3 nucleotide sequence: TGTGCCAGTAGTATGGGGGCCGGGTGGCCAGATACGCAGTATTTT. Its protein is CASSMGAGWPDTQYF.

The chain carries TRBV29-1 and TRBJ1-2; 10 nucleotides align to TRBD1. With V trimmed by 7 bases and J by 2 bases, 4 bases remained unmatched. Germline CDR1 reads SQVTM; CDR2 reads ANQGSEA. The CDR3 has 13 residues. The CDR3 coding sequence is TGCAGCGGTGGACAGGGGGTGAACTATGGCTACACCTTC. It codes for CSGGQGVNYGYTF.

The V call is TRBV9, the J call TRBJ2-7; TRBD2 aligns across 10 bases. The CDR3 has 13 residues. Germline V gene lookup returns CDR1 SGDLS and CDR2 YYNGEE. J lost 12 bases, V lost 3 bases, and 9 bases had no gene match. CDR3 coding DNA: TGTGCCAGCAGCGCGGCGGCTAGCGGGAGCCCGTACTTC. It translates to CASSAAASGSPYF.

The chain uses TRBV30 and TRBJ2-3, with D maybe TRBD1 (5 bases). The germline V and J ends were trimmed by 2 bases and 5 bases, with 8 bases remaining between them. Germline CDR1 is GTSNPN and CDR2 is SVGIG (reference sequence). The CDR3 is 12 residues long. The CDR3 DNA reads TGTGCCTGGAGTAGACAGCAAGATACGCAGTATTTT. Translating it yields CAWSRQQDTQYF.

The CDR3, as DNA: TGTGCCAGCACCAACCGGGACAGGGGTAACTACGAGCAGTACTTC. Encoded protein: CASTNRDRGNYEQYF. The chain couples TRBV6-6 to TRBJ2-7; TRBD1 matches at 10 bases. Per the germline V gene, CDR1 is MNHNY and CDR2 is SVGAGI (reference sequence). The J segment lost 3 bases and the V segment lost 7 bases, leaving 9 bases of the junction unmatched. The CDR3 contains 15 residues.

The V and J genes are TRBV27 and TRBJ2-5; the D gene is possibly TRBD1 (6 bases). The CDR3 consists of 15 residues. V dropped 3 bases and J dropped 5 bases, with 16 bases sitting between them. Germline CDR1 reads MNHEY; CDR2 reads SMNVEV (reference sequence). The CDR3 bases are TGTGCCAGCAGTTTCCTCCCAGGGGTCATGGAGACCCAGTACTTC. This translates into CASSFLPGVMETQYF.

The chain's CDR3 is CASSQDPFTSGRRNEQFF. The DNA of the CDR3 is TGCGCCAGCAGCCAAGACCCCTTTACTAGCGGGAGAAGAAATGAGCAGTTCTTC. The chain uses TRBV4-1 and TRBJ2-1; 11 bases match TRBD2. CDR1 is MGHRA and CDR2 is YSYEKL in the germline V gene. Trimming cost V 0 bases and J 7 bases; bases outside gene matches: 11. This CDR3 has 18 amino acids.

This clone was observed once. J is TRBJ1-2 and V is TRBV10-3, with unresolved D. Trimming took 3 bases from V and 6 from J, leaving 11 bases between them. Germline loops: CDR1 ENHRY, CDR2 SYGVKD. CDR3 size: 13 residues. CDR3 nucleotides: TGTGCCATCAGTGAAGTAGGGTTGGATGGCTACACCTTC. Translated: CAISEVGLDGYTF.

This clone was recorded only once. The gene calls are TRBV27 and TRBJ1-3, with 8 bases identical to TRBD1. The CDR3 has 14 amino acids. Germline lookup yields CDR1 MNHEY and CDR2 SMNVEV (reference sequence). Germline trimming cut 3 bases from V and 4 bases from J; bases unmatched to any gene: 2. CDR3 amino acids: CASSFRGQGNTIYF. The CDR3 region has the DNA TGTGCCAGCAGTTTCAGGGGGCAGGGAAACACCATATATTTT.

The chain couples TRBV10-1 to TRBJ2-1; possibly TRBD1 for D (6 bases). The CDR3 is 16 amino acids. Trimming cost V 10 bases and J 5 bases, with 24 bases left between them. CDR1 is WNHNN and CDR2 is SYGVQD in the germline V gene (reference sequence). CDR3 sequence: CATSWGISRTDNEQFF. The CDR3 bases are TGCGCCACCTCCTGGGGAATATCTAGGACAGACAATGAGCAGTTCTTC.

J is TRBJ2-3 and V is TRBV6-5, with no clear D. Trimming took 5 bases from V and 3 from J, leaving 15 bases between them. Germline CDR1 MNHEY, CDR2 SVGAGI. The CDR3 loop spans 15 amino acids. The CDR3 here is CASSPEWMWTDTQYF. The CDR3, as DNA: TGTGCCAGCAGTCCCGAGTGGATGTGGACAGATACGCAGTATTTT.

The chain uses TRBV25-1 and TRBJ1-6; D perhaps matches TRBD1 (5 bases). The CDR3 is made up of 12 amino acids. CDR1 and CDR2 (germline): MGHDK, SYGVNS. Trimming left V 7 bases short and J 9 bases short, with 10 bases between. CDR3 in amino acids: CASKGLGSPLHF. Written as DNA, the CDR3 is TGTGCCAGCAAGGGGCTTGGTTCACCCCTCCACTTT.

The genes are TRBV7-9 and TRBJ2-7; D is unresolved. Germline assignment: CDR1 SEHNR and CDR2 FQNEAQ (reference sequence). This CDR3 is built from 13 residues. V was trimmed by 5 bases and J by 4 bases, leaving 12 bases between them. In DNA, the CDR3 is TGTGCCAGCAGCGAAACCTCGGTTTACGAGCAGTACTTC. It yields the protein CASSETSVYEQYF.

This chain connects TRBV6-1 to TRBJ1-6, with D unresolved. V was cut by 2 bases and J by 6 bases, with 8 bases left in between. The CDR3 runs to 14 residues. CDR1 and CDR2 (germline): MNHNS, SASEGT. DNA for the CDR3: TGTGCCAGCAGTGAATTTGGCAGTAATTCACCCCTCCACTTT. Protein: CASSEFGSNSPLHF.

This rearrangement joins TRBV5-1 to TRBJ1-5, with 7 bases lining up with TRBD1. This CDR3 has 15 residues. Germline V CDR1 and CDR2: SGHRS, YFSETQ. After removal of 0 bases from V and 7 bases from J, the junction contained 7 bases not matched to a gene. The CDR3: CASSLGGGSRQPQHF. The CDR3 nucleotides are TGCGCCAGCAGCTTGGGAGGGGGCAGTCGACAGCCCCAGCATTTT.

This rearrangement joins TRBV19 to TRBJ2-3; 13 positions agree with TRBD2. The CDR3 is made up of 14 amino acids. Germline CDR1 reads LNHDA; CDR2 reads SQIVND (reference sequence). Trimming took 6 bases from V and 7 from J; bases not matched to a gene: 4. The CDR3 protein is CASSRTSGGNTQYF. CDR3 in DNA: TGTGCCAGTAGCCGGACTAGCGGGGGAAATACGCAGTATTTT.

This chain connects TRBV27 to TRBJ2-3; 12 bases line up with TRBD2. Looked up from germline, CDR1 is MNHEY and CDR2 is SMNVEV (reference sequence). V dropped 6 bases and J dropped 4; count of bases not matched to a gene: 11. This CDR3 comprises 17 residues. For the CDR3, the DNA is TGTGCCAGCAGACCAGGACTAGCGGGATTGGTCTCAGATACGCAGTATTTT. This codes for CASRPGLAGLVSDTQYF.

The V call is TRBV6-5, the J call TRBJ2-7; TRBD1 matches at 9 bases. J was trimmed by 5 bases and V by 6 bases; bases with no gene match: 5. Germline loops: CDR1 MNHEY, CDR2 SVGAGI. This CDR3 spans 13 amino acids. The CDR3 is CASSLQGANEQYF. The CDR3 coding sequence is TGTGCCAGCAGCTTACAGGGGGCGAACGAGCAGTACTTC.

This clone was observed once. The V gene is TRBV11-2, the J gene TRBJ1-5; D unresolved. From germline, CDR1 is SGHAT and CDR2 FQNNGV. CDR3 size: 16 residues. The germline V and J ends were trimmed by 1 base and 1 base, with 11 bases remaining between them. Here the CDR3 DNA reads TGTGCCAGCAGCTTAGGGGCAGGAAAGAGCAATCAGCCCCAGCATTTT. Protein product: CASSLGAGKSNQPQHF.

The chain combines TRBV12-5 with TRBJ1-2, with D unresolved. Germline-derived CDR1 and CDR2 are LGHNT and FRNRAP. This CDR3 spans 16 amino acids. V was shortened by 0 bases and J by 5 bases, with 16 bases between the two germline ends. The CDR3 DNA follows: TGTGCTAGTGGTTTGGTCACGGCCCAAGTATTATATGGCTACACCTTC. It encodes CASGLVTAQVLYGYTF.

V gene TRBV9 combines with J gene TRBJ1-2; D remains ambiguous. The V gene's germline CDR1 is SGDLS and CDR2 YYNGEE. This CDR3 region has 13 residues. V was pared by 2 bases and J by 2 bases, with 7 bases between. The CDR3 loop is CASSVGRNYGYTF. In DNA form, the CDR3 reads TGTGCCAGCAGCGTCGGCAGGAACTATGGCTACACCTTC.

The rearrangement joins TRBV6-5 to TRBJ1-1; D is possibly TRBD1 (5 bases). V was trimmed by 10 bases and J by 3 bases, leaving 15 bases between them. Germline V gene data show CDR1 as MNHEY and CDR2 as SVGAGI. The CDR3 extends over 13 amino acids. In DNA, the CDR3 is TGTGCCACCAACACGGGGGGGTACACTGAAGCTTTCTTT. This gives the protein CATNTGGYTEAFF.

The chain is built from TRBV12-2 and TRBJ2-5; the DNA was not compared with TRBD2, the D call given in the table. TRBV12-2 is a recognized pseudogene. The CDR3 is 16 residues long. The CDR3 sequence is CASRFAGLAELETQYF. Written as DNA, the CDR3 is TGTGCAAGTCGCTTTGCGGGACTAGCGGAACTTGAGACCCAGTACTTC.

This clone has only one observation. The chain carries TRBV4-1 and TRBJ2-6; 10 positions match TRBD1. The J segment lost 0 bases and the V segment lost 4 bases, leaving 3 bases of the junction unmatched. Per germline, CDR1 MGHRA and CDR2 YSYEKL. This CDR3 is built from 17 residues. The CDR3 sequence is CASSPGQGYSGANVLTF. DNA of the CDR3: TGCGCCAGCAGCCCGGGACAGGGGTACTCTGGGGCCAACGTCCTGACTTTC.

The chain couples TRBV7-9 to TRBJ1-2, with 10 bases matching TRBD1. V shed 6 bases and J 3 bases; nucleotides not matched to a gene: 7. The CDR3 extends over 15 amino acids. Germline loops: CDR1 SEHNR, CDR2 FQNEAQ (reference sequence). CDR3: CASRAPGTGDYGYTF. For the CDR3, the DNA is TGTGCCAGCAGAGCTCCCGGGACAGGGGACTATGGCTACACCTTC.

This chain joins TRBV12-5 and TRBJ1-2; 8 bases match TRBD1. The CDR3 totals 15 residues. Trimming at V came to 1 base and at J to 5 bases, leaving 6 bases not matched to a gene. The germline V gene has CDR1 LGHNT and CDR2 FRNRAP. The CDR3 region is CASGLALTGAYGYTF. The CDR3 DNA is TGTGCTAGTGGTTTGGCACTGACAGGGGCTTATGGCTACACCTTC. The full variable domain, completed using reference TRBV12-5 and TRBJ1-2, is DARVTQTPRHKVTEMGQEVTMRCQPILGHNTVFWYRQTMMQGLELLAYFRNRAPLDDSGMPKDRFSAEMPDATLATLKIQPSEPRDSAVYFCASGLALTGAYGYTFGSGTRLTVV.

The chain recombines TRBV7-2 with TRBJ1-2, with 8 positions matching TRBD1. CDR3 length: 16 amino acids. Trimming at V came to 5 bases and at J to 0 bases, leaving 8 bases not matched to a gene. Germline assignment: CDR1 SGHTA and CDR2 FQGNSA. The CDR3 sequence is CASSPDRGRTNYGYTF. In nucleotides, the CDR3 is TGTGCCAGCAGCCCCGACAGGGGCCGGACTAACTATGGCTACACCTTC.

This clone showed up just a few times. This chain uses TRBV11-2 with TRBJ1-5; weak D call: TRBD1 (5 bases). Between the trimmed V and J ends, which lost 0 bases and 3 bases, there was a span of 9 bases. Germline CDR1 reads SGHAT; CDR2 reads FQNNGV. The CDR3 runs to 15 residues. The CDR3 DNA reads as TGTGCCAGCAGCTTAGATCGGGGGATCAATCAGCCCCAGCATTTT. Protein product: CASSLDRGINQPQHF.

V usage is TRBV7-9 and J usage is TRBJ2-1; weak D call: TRBD1 (7 bases). The CDR3 consists of 13 residues. With 8 bases removed from V and 6 bases from J, the gap between germline ends came to 14 bases. Germline loops: CDR1 SEHNR, CDR2 FQNEAQ (reference sequence). CDR3 in amino acids: CASRHRGGNEQFF. The DNA of the CDR3 is TGTGCCAGCCGCCACAGGGGAGGCAATGAGCAGTTCTTC.

This chain connects TRBV7-9 to TRBJ1-2, with D perhaps TRBD1 (5 bases). The CDR3 length is 14 residues. The germline V and J ends were trimmed by 6 bases and 3 bases, with 14 bases remaining between them. Germline V lookup: CDR1 SEHNR, CDR2 FQNEAQ (reference sequence). CDR3 in DNA: TGTGCCAGCAGACCCGGTGGGGCCGACTATGGCTACACCTTC. Translation: CASRPGGADYGYTF.